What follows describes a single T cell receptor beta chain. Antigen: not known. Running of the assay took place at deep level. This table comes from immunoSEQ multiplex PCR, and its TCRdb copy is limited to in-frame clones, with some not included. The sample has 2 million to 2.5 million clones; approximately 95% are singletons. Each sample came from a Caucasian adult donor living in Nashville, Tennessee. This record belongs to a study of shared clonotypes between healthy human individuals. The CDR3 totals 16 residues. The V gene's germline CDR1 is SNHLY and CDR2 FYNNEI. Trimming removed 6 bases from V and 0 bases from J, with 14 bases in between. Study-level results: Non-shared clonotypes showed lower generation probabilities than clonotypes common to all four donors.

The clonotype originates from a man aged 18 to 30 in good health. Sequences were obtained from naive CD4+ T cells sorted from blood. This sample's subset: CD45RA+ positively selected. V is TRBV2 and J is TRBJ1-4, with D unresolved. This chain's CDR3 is CASRKGSRATNEKLFF. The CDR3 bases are TGTGCCAGCAGGAAAGGTAGTCGAGCAACTAATGAAAAACTGTTTTTT.